This T cell receptor beta chain was recorded in a study of blood T cells in healthy people across ages (dated by TCRdb to between 2014 and 2017). Study-wide context: In model experiments, roughly one uniquely barcoded TCR beta cDNA molecule per two T cells was captured by template switching. Using the same blood draw, the study looked at two additional independent replicas of 1 million unique cDNA reads for two donors, one aged 18 to 29 and the other aged 80 or older. To avoid experimental bias, donors of different ages were spread randomly across the sequencing lanes. Donors were grouped into four age groups: young (average approximately 15 years), middle-aged (roughly 37), aged (62) and long-lived (approximately 82). Age-related changes in TCR beta repertoire diversity were measured in the study by deep sequencing normalized with unique cDNA molecular identifiers.

Overall study results and their limits: The CMV infection status of donors was not known, potentially confounding age-related changes in expanded clonotypes. As age increased, observed TCR beta diversity per million T cells dropped in a roughly linear way, and a significant reduction was already evident by age about 40. Since profiling was done on bulk unsorted PBMCs, naive and antigen-experienced compartments could not be conclusively compared. Estimates of total diversity based on one million sequenced T cells were regarded as lower bounds and as underestimates. The long-lived group showed more naive CD4+ T cells, fewer expanded clones and increased TCR diversity than the aged group, suggesting age selection. There was a strong correlation between observed TCR beta diversity and the percentage of naive T cells measured by flow cytometry.

Library preparation used 5' RACE. Sequencing relied on an Illumina HiSeq 2500. A second PCR of roughly 7 to 11 cycles was performed with a sample-barcoded 5' primer and a J-beta primer mix. A unique molecular identifier was introduced onto each TCR beta cDNA molecule by a template-switch 5' adaptor carrying 12 random nucleotides. Each sample yielded at least 2.5 million CDR3-containing paired-end reads. First-strand cDNA was synthesized from all RNA with the Mint cDNA synthesis kit, primed by a TRBC-specific oligonucleotide. Following uracil-DNA glycosylase treatment, all cDNA underwent a first 18-cycle PCR with the universal primers M1SS and BC2_uni_R. Turning to the authors' computational methods: For normalization, 1 million high-quality reads, each with a distinct molecular identifier, were randomly selected from each sample. Instead of being binned into consensus sequences, reads with shared molecular identifiers were discarded. MiTCR, with a Q25 quality threshold and the strictest error-elimination algorithm, was used for CDR3 identification, clonotype clustering and error correction. A nonparametric unseen species model using Euler transformation provided a lower-bound estimate of total TCR beta diversity. Starting from the raw public reads, TCRdb applied fastp trimming at Q25, assembled clones with MiXCR and retained in-frame beta chains. Under each unique CDR3 protein, matching rows form one entry showing the most common genes and DNA. For this entry, the V and J calls and clone size follow TCRdb and not the study's own pipeline. This sample gives about 720,000 distinct CDR3 sequences in total; 22% of them show up just once. The top ten constitute around a fifth of the sample.

V lost 1 base and J lost 7 bases; the stretch between them is 10 bases long. The cysteine opens and the phenylalanine closes a CDR3 of 13 amino acids. The kept DNA is CDR3 alone, 39 bases in frame from the first base. Sequences MGHDK (CDR1) and SYGVNS (CDR2) are obtained from the germline V gene. Donors were a few dozen systemically healthy Caucasian individuals from Russia aged roughly 6 to 100 years. Roughly 9.5 milliliters of peripheral blood were drawn from each donor into EDTA-treated Vacutainer tubes. Ficoll-Paque density-gradient centrifugation was used to isolate PBMCs, with at least 7 million per sample. Total RNA, at least 5 micrograms per sample, was extracted from PBMCs with Trizol reagent. For every donor, an aliquot of PBMCs went through flow cytometry to measure the percentages of naive CD45RAhigh/CD27high T cells. Worth noting for this clonotype: Its antigen is unknown. The input lacks base qualities; no much larger clone sits a single base away.

The clonotype originates from a man between 65 and 85 years old in good health. The V and J genes are TRBV25-1 and TRBJ1-2, and possibly TRBD1, on 6 matching bases. The sample taken for sequencing was blood. DNA sequence: TGTGCCAGCAGTGAATCCCACAGGGCTGGCTACACCTTC. Its translation is CASSESHRAGYTF.